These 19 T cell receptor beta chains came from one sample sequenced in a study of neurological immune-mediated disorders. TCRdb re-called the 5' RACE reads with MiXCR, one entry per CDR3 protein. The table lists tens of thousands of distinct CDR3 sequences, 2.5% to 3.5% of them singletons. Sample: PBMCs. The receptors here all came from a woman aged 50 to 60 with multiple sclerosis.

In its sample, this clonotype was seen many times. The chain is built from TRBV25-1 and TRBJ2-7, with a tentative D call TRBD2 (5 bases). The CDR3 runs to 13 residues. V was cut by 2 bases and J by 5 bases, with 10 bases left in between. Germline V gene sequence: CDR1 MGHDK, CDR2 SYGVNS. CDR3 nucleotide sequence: TGTGCCAGCAGTGAAGTGGGAGCGAACGAGCAGTACTTC. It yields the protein CASSEVGANEQYF.

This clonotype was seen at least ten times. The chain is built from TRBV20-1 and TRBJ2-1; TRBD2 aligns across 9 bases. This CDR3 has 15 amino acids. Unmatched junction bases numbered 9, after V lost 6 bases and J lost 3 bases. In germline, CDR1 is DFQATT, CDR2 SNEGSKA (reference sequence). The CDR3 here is CSARSGSGSYNEQFF. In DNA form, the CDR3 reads TGCAGTGCCCGTAGCGGGAGTGGGAGCTACAATGAGCAGTTCTTC.

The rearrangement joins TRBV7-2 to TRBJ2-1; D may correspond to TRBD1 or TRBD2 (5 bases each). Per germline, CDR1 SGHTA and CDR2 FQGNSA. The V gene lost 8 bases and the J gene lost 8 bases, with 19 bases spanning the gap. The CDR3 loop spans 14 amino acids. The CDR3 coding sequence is TGTGCCAGCGGCCCCGGGATATGGGGCGATGAGCAGTTCTTC. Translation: CASGPGIWGDEQFF.

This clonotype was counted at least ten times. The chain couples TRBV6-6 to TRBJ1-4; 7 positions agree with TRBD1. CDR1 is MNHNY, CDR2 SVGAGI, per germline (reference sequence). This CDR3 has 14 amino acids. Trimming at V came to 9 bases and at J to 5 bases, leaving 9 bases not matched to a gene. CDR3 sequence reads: CASNRGQPNEKLFF. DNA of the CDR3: TGTGCCAGTAACCGGGGACAGCCAAATGAAAAACTGTTTTTT.

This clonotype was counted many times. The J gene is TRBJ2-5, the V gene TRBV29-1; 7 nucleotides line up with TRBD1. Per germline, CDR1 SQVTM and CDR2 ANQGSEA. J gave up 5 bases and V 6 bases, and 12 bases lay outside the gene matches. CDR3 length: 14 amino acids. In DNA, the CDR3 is TGCAGCGTAGAAAGGACAGGAGGAATGGAGACCCAGTACTTC. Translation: CSVERTGGMETQYF.

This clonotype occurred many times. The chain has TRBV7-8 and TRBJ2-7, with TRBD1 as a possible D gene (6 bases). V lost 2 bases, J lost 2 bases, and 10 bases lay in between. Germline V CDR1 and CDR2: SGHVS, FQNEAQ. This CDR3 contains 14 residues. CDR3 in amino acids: CASSLKRTAYEQYV. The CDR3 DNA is TGTGCCAGCAGCTTAAAAAGGACAGCCTACGAGCAGTACGTC.

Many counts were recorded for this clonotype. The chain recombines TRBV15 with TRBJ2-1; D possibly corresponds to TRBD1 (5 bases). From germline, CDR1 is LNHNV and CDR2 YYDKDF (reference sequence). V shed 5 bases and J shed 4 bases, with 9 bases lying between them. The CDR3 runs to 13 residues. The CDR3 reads CATSPDSYNEQFF. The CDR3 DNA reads TGTGCCACCAGCCCTGACAGTTACAATGAGCAGTTCTTC. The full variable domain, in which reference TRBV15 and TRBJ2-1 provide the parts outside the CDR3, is DAMVIQNPRYQVTQFGKPVTLSCSQTLNHNVMYWYQQKSSQAPKLLFHYYDKDFNNEADTPDNFQSRRPNTSFCFLDIRSPGLGDTAMYLCATSPDSYNEQFFGPGTRLTVL.

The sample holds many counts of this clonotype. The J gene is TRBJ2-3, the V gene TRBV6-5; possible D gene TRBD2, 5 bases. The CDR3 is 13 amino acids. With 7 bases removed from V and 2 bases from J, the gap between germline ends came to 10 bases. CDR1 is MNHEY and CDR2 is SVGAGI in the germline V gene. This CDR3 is CASISGATDTQYF. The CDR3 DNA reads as TGTGCCAGCATAAGCGGAGCCACAGATACGCAGTATTTT.

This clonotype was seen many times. The CDR3 loop is CASSLQGTANTEAFF. DNA for the CDR3: TGTGCCAGCAGCCTCCAAGGGACGGCGAACACTGAAGCTTTCTTT. The J gene is TRBJ1-1, the V gene TRBV7-9; D may be TRBD1 (5 bases). Trimming pared 5 bases from V and 1 base from J, leaving 14 bases between. Germline V gene lookup returns CDR1 SEHNR and CDR2 FQNEAQ (reference sequence). The CDR3 consists of 15 residues. The entire variable domain, with the rest obtained from reference TRBV7-9 and TRBJ1-1, is as follows: DTGVSQNPRHKITKRGQNVTFRCDPISEHNRLYWYRQTLGQGPEFLTYFQNEAQLEKSRLLSDRFSAERPKGSFSTLEIQRTEQGDSAMYLCASSLQGTANTEAFFGQGTRLTVV.

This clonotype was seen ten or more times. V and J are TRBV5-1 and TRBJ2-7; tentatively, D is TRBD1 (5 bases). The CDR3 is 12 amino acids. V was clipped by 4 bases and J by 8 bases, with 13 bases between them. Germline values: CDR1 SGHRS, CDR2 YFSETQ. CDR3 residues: CASSPDMSKQYF. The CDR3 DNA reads TGCGCCAGCAGCCCGGACATGAGCAAGCAGTACTTC.

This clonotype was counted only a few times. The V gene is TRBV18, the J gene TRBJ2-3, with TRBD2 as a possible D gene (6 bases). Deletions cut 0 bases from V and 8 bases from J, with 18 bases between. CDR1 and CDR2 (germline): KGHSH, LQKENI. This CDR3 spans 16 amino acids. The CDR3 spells CASSPPFSGGVGTQYF. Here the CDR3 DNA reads TGTGCCAGCTCACCACCCTTTAGCGGCGGCGTTGGTACGCAGTATTTT.

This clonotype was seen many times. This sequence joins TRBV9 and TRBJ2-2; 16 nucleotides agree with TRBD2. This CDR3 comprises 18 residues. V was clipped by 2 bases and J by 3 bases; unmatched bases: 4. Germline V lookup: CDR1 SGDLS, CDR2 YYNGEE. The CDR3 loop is CASSVGLAGGRDTGELFF. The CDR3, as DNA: TGTGCCAGCAGCGTGGGACTAGCGGGAGGGCGGGACACCGGGGAGCTGTTTTTT. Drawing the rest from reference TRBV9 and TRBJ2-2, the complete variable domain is DSGVTQTPKHLITATGQRVTLRCSPRSGDLSVYWYQQSLDQGLQFLIQYYNGEERAKGNILERFSAQQFPDLHSELNLSSLELGDSALYFCASSVGLAGGRDTGELFFGEGSRLTVL.

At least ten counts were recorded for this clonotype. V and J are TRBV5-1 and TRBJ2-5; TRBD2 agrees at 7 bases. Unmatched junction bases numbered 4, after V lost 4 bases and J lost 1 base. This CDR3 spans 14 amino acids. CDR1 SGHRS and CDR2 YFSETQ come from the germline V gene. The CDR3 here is CASSRGGSQETQYF. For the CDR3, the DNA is TGCGCCAGCAGCCGGGGAGGGAGCCAAGAGACCCAGTACTTC.

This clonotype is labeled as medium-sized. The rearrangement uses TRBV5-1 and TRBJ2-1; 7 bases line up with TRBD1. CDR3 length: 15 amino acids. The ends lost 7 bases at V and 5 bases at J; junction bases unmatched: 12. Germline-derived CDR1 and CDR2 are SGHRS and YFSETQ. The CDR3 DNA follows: TGCGCCAGCGGGGTTTCGACAGGGTCGCACAATGAGCAGTTCTTC. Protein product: CASGVSTGSHNEQFF.

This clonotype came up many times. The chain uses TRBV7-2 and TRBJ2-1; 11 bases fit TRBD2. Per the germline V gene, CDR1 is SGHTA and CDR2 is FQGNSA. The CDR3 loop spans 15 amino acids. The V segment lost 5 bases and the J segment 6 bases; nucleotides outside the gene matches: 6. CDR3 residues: CASSSLAGGANEQFF. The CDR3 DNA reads TGTGCCAGCAGCAGTCTAGCGGGAGGCGCCAATGAGCAGTTCTTC.

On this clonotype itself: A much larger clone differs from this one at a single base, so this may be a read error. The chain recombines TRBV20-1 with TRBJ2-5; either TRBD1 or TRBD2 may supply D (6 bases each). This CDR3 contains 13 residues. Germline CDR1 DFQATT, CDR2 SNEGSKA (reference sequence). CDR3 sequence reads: CSDRAEGGETQYF. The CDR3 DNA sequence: TGCAGTGATAGAGCAGAAGGGGGGGAGACCCAGTACTTC.

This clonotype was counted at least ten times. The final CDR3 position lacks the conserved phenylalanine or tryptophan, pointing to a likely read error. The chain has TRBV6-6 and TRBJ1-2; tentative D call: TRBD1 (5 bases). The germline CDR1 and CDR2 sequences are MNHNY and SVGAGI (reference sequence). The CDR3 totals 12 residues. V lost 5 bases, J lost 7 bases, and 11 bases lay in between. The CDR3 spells CASSAGYSGYTN. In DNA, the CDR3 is TGTGCCAGCAGTGCAGGGTACTCTGGCTACACCAAC.

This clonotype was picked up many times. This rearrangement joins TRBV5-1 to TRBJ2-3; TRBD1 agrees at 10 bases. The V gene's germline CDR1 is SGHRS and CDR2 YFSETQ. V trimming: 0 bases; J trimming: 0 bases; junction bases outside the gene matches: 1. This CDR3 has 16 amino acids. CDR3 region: CASSLVTGGSTDTQYF. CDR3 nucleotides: TGCGCCAGCAGCTTGGTGACAGGGGGCAGCACAGATACGCAGTATTTT.

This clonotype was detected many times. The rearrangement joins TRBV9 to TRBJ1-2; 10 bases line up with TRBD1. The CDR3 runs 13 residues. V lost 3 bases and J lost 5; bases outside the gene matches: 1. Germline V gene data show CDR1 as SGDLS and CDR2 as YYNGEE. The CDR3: CASSGQGAYGYTF. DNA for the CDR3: TGTGCCAGCAGCGGACAGGGGGCGTATGGCTACACCTTC. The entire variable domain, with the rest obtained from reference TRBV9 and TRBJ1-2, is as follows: DSGVTQTPKHLITATGQRVTLRCSPRSGDLSVYWYQQSLDQGLQFLIQYYNGEERAKGNILERFSAQQFPDLHSELNLSSLELGDSALYFCASSGQGAYGYTFGSGTRLTVV.